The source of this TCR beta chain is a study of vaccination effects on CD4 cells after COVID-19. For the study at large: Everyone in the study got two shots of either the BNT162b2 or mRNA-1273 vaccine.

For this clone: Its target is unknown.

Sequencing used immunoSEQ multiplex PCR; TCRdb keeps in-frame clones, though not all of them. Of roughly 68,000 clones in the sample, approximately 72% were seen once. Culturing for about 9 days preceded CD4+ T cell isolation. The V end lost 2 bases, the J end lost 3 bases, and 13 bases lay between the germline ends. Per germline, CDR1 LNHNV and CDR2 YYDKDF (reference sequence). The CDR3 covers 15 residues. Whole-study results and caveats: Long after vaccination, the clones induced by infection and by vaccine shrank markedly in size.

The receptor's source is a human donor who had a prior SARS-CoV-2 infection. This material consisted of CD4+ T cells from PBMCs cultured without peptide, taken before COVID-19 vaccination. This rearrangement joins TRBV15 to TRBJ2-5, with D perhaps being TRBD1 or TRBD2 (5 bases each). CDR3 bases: TGTGCCACCAGCAGACCCGGGACCCAGAAAGAGACCCAGTACTTC. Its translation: CATSRPGTQKETQYF.